A single sample gave rise to the 21 T cell receptor beta chains below, sequenced in a study of beta chain features in type 1 diabetes. Study-wide points: Researchers report that Type 1 diabetes patients had moderately but significantly shorter TCRB CDR3s across all four CD4+ subsets.

Expressed TCRB transcripts were sequenced, since all the RNA that had been isolated was reverse transcribed. Profiled with immunoSEQ multiplex PCR; TCRdb holds only in-frame clones, not every one. The table lists about 640,000 clones, roughly an eighth of them singletons. No antigen is known for these receptors. Sequenced: naive CD4+ T cells from blood. These receptor sequences come from a man aged 25-40 years with type 1 diabetes.

There are a few counts of this clone. CDR3 in amino acids: CASSPGGEETQYF. For the CDR3, the DNA is TGTGCCAGCTCACCAGGGGGAGAAGAGACCCAGTACTTC. V usage is TRBV18 and J usage is TRBJ2-5; D might be TRBD1 or TRBD2, each matching 5 bases. The CDR3 is made up of 13 amino acids. Germline V lookup: CDR1 KGHSH, CDR2 LQKENI. The V end lost 2 bases, the J end lost 3 bases, and 7 bases lay between the germline ends.

The chain joins TRBV7-9 to TRBJ2-5; D unresolved. Trimming took off 5 bases at V and 2 bases at J, with 12 bases between the two ends. From germline, CDR1 is SEHNR and CDR2 FQNEAQ (reference sequence). The CDR3 spans 14 residues. The CDR3 coding sequence is TGTGCCAGCAGCCCTCGGCTACGACAAGAGACCCAGTACTTC. As protein: CASSPRLRQETQYF.

Comment on this clone: The sample holds other DNA sequences that translate to the same CDR3. The chain uses TRBV7-9 and TRBJ1-2; 7 bases match TRBD1. Trimming took 1 base from V and 6 from J; bases not matched to a gene: 5. This CDR3 is built from 14 residues. From germline, CDR1 is SEHNR and CDR2 FQNEAQ (reference sequence). Here the CDR3 reads CASSLGQGLDGYTF. The CDR3 DNA reads as TGTGCCAGCAGCTTAGGACAGGGCCTAGATGGCTACACCTTC.

Only a few counts were recorded for this clone. The chain combines TRBV28 with TRBJ2-2, with 8 bases matching TRBD1. CDR3 size: 16 residues. Germline CDR1 reads MDHEN; CDR2 reads SYDVKM. The ends lost 4 bases at V and 3 bases at J; junction bases unmatched: 7. The chain's CDR3 is CASSSQGAGDTGELFF. The CDR3, as DNA: TGTGCCAGCAGTTCCCAGGGGGCCGGGGACACCGGGGAGCTGTTTTTT.

This clone was found a few times. The identical CDR3 is also encoded by other nucleotide sequences in the sample. The chain links TRBV10-3 to TRBJ2-2; 8 nucleotides line up with TRBD1. The germline V gene encodes CDR1 ENHRY and CDR2 SYGVKD. V shed 6 bases, J shed 1 base, and the junction held 1 base outside the gene matches. The CDR3 has 14 amino acids. This chain's CDR3 is CAISGTGNTGELFF. In DNA form, the CDR3 reads TGTGCCATCAGCGGGACAGGGAACACCGGGGAGCTGTTTTTT.

This clone was recorded a few times. This chain links TRBV5-4 with TRBJ2-4; 10 positions agree with TRBD1. V lost 0 bases to trimming and J lost 2 bases; unmatched junction nucleotides: 2. The germline gives CDR1 SGHNT, CDR2 YYREEE (reference sequence). The CDR3 extends over 16 amino acids. The CDR3 loop is CASSLGTGGTKNIQYF. The CDR3 nucleotides are TGTGCCAGCAGCTTGGGGACAGGGGGTACCAAAAACATTCAGTACTTC.

This clone was seen a few times. The genes are TRBV28 and TRBJ2-5, with 7 bases identical to TRBD1. This CDR3 comprises 15 residues. Losses at the gene ends were 5 bases for V and 4 bases for J; bases not matched to a gene: 10. Germline assignment: CDR1 MDHEN and CDR2 SYDVKM. CDR3 nucleotides: TGTGCCAGCAGTACCCCGGACAGGTTTTTAGAGACCCAGTACTTC. Protein product: CASSTPDRFLETQYF.

The CDR3 region has the DNA TGTGCCAGCAGCCCCTCTCAACATGGGGGCACTGAAGCTTTCTTT. Protein: CASSPSQHGGTEAFF. The chain links TRBV5-4 to TRBJ1-1; a weak D match, TRBD1 (5 bases). The CDR3 sequence is 15 residues long. Trimming took off 4 bases at V and 4 bases at J, with 17 bases between the two ends. Germline loops: CDR1 SGHNT, CDR2 YYREEE (reference sequence).

This clone occurred a few times. The V and J genes are TRBV6-5 and TRBJ2-7; TRBD1 matches at 9 bases. Unmatched junction bases numbered 10, after V lost 5 bases and J lost 5 bases. Germline CDR1 reads MNHEY; CDR2 reads SVGAGI. The CDR3 totals 15 residues. CDR3 bases: TGTGCCAGCAGTCGAGGCCTGGACAGGGGCCACGAGCAGTACTTC. Residues: CASSRGLDRGHEQYF.

The chain uses TRBV7-3 and TRBJ1-1; 7 nucleotides agree with TRBD1. The ends lost 0 bases at V and 4 bases at J; junction bases unmatched: 5. There are 15 residues in the CDR3. The germline V gene has CDR1 SGHTA and CDR2 FQGTGA. The CDR3 loop is CASSLTRGPGTEAFF. DNA of the CDR3: TGTGCCAGCAGCTTAACTAGGGGGCCTGGCACTGAAGCTTTCTTT.

The V and J genes are TRBV7-3 and TRBJ2-3, with 8 positions matching TRBD2. From germline, CDR1 is SGHTA and CDR2 FQGTGA. Germline trimming cut 3 bases from V and 2 bases from J; bases unmatched to any gene: 4. This CDR3 has 15 residues. The CDR3 region has the DNA TGTGCCAGCAGCTTTCGCGGGGGGACCACAGATACGCAGTATTTT. It is translated as CASSFRGGTTDTQYF.

This clone was observed a handful of times. The rearrangement uses TRBV29-1 and TRBJ1-2; TRBD1 might be the D (6 bases). V was shortened by 5 bases and J by 5 bases, with 15 bases between the two germline ends. CDR1 and CDR2 from the germline V gene are SQVTM and ANQGSEA. The CDR3 is 13 amino acids. CDR3 nucleotides: TGCAGCGTTACTAACAGGGCCGGGTATGGCTACACCTTC. It is translated as CSVTNRAGYGYTF.

The chain carries TRBV10-2 and TRBJ2-1; D remains unclear. The CDR3 is 15 residues long. Germline CDR1 WSHSY, CDR2 SAAADI. V lost 1 base, J lost 6 bases, and 13 bases lay in between. The CDR3 spells CASSELIDEFNEQFF. The CDR3 nucleotides are TGCGCCAGCAGTGAGTTAATAGACGAATTCAATGAGCAGTTCTTC.

J is TRBJ2-7 and V is TRBV27, with TRBD2 matching 8 bases. This CDR3 has 13 amino acids. The V gene end was trimmed by 5 bases and the J gene end by 3 bases; junction bases not matched to a gene: 3. Germline loops: CDR1 MNHEY, CDR2 SMNVEV (reference sequence). CDR3 DNA sequence: TGTGCCAGCAGTGCGGGGGGCATCTACGAGCAGTACTTC. The encoded protein is CASSAGGIYEQYF.

This clone was seen more than once but under ten times. The rearrangement uses TRBV11-2 and TRBJ2-2, with 11 nucleotides matching TRBD2. V shed 2 bases, J shed 4 bases, and the junction held 6 bases outside the gene matches. Germline loops: CDR1 SGHAT, CDR2 FQNNGV. This CDR3 region has 17 residues. CDR3 in amino acids: CASSLRPSGGRTGELFF. The DNA for the CDR3 is TGTGCCAGCAGCTTACGCCCTAGCGGGGGGCGCACCGGGGAGCTGTTTTTT.

This chain's CDR3 is CASSQVRANTGELFF. CDR3 bases: TGTGCCAGCAGCCAAGTACGAGCGAACACCGGGGAGCTGTTTTTT. The chain couples TRBV4-2 to TRBJ2-2; D is ambiguous. Germline V gives CDR1 LGHNA, CDR2 YNFKEQ. The CDR3 is 15 amino acids. V was pared by 1 base and J by 0 bases, with 6 bases between.

This clone has a handful of counts. The CDR3, as DNA: TGTGCCAGCAGCTTAGGGGGAGCAACAAACATTCAGTACTTC. Translation: CASSLGGATNIQYF. The chain has TRBV7-9 and TRBJ2-4, with D perhaps TRBD2 (5 bases). V was shortened by 1 base and J by 6 bases, with 10 bases between the two germline ends. Germline V lookup: CDR1 SEHNR, CDR2 FQNEAQ (reference sequence). This CDR3 spans 14 amino acids.

This clone has more than one count but fewer than ten. The genes are TRBV5-1 and TRBJ2-7; tentatively, D is TRBD1 or TRBD2 (6 bases each). This CDR3 is 15 amino acids long. In germline, CDR1 is SGHRS, CDR2 YFSETQ. With 3 bases removed from V and 2 bases from J, the gap between germline ends came to 15 bases. CDR3 nucleotide sequence: TGCGCCAGCAGCTCGACGGGGGCCCACCCCTACGAGCAGTACTTC. Translated: CASSSTGAHPYEQYF. The full variable domain, with the rest looked up from reference TRBV5-1 and TRBJ2-7, is KAGVTQTPRYLIKTRGQQVTLSCSPISGHRSVSWYQQTPGQGLQFLFEYFSETQRNKGNFPGRFSGRQFSNSRSEMNVSTLELGDSALYLCASSSTGAHPYEQYFGPGTRLTVT.

The chain recombines TRBV7-2 with TRBJ2-3; tentative D call: TRBD2 (6 bases). CDR3 length: 16 residues. V was clipped by 4 bases and J by 3 bases, with 17 bases between them. The germline CDR1 and CDR2 sequences are SGHTA and FQGNSA. The CDR3 DNA sequence: TGTGCCAGCAGCTCACAGCAGGGAGGTTGGACAGATACGCAGTATTTT. Its protein is CASSSQQGGWTDTQYF. Supplemented by reference TRBV7-2 and TRBJ2-3, the full variable domain reads GAGVSQSPSNKVTEKGKDVELRCDPISGHTALYWYRQSLGQGLEFLIYFQGNSAPDKSGLPSDRFSAERTGGSVSTLTIQRTQQEDSAVYLCASSSQQGGWTDTQYFGPGTRLTVL.

This rearrangement joins TRBV7-9 to TRBJ1-4; no clear D gene. V lost 11 bases and J 7 bases, leaving 14 bases between the germline ends. Looked up from germline, CDR1 is SEHNR and CDR2 is FQNEAQ (reference sequence). CDR3 size: 12 residues. CDR3 DNA: TGTGCCGCCGCCGCCGCGGGTGAAAAACTGTTTTTT. Protein sequence: CAAAAAGEKLFF.

The chain couples TRBV14 to TRBJ1-3; D gene ambiguous. Germline CDR1 and CDR2: SGHDN and FVKESK. CDR3 length equals 16 residues. Deletions cut 0 bases from V and 4 bases from J, with 13 bases between. CDR3 sequence: CASSQDVGDLGNTIYF. The CDR3 nucleotides are TGTGCCAGCAGCCAAGACGTCGGGGATTTGGGAAACACCATATATTTT. Full variable domain (rest looked up from reference TRBV14 and TRBJ1-3): EAGVTQFPSHSVIEKGQTVTLRCDPISGHDNLYWYRRVMGKEIKFLLHFVKESKQDESGMPNNRFLAERTGGTYSTLKVQPAELEDSGVYFCASSQDVGDLGNTIYFGEGSWLTVV.